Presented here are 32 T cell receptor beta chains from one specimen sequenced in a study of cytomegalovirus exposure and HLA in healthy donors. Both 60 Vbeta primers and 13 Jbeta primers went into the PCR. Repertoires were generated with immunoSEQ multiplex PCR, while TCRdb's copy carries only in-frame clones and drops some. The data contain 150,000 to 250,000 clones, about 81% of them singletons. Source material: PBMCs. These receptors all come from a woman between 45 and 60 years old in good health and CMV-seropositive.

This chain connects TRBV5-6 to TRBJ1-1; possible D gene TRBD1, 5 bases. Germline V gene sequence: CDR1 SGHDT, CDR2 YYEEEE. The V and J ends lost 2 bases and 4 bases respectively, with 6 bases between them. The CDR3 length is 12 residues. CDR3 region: CASSFGGTEAFF. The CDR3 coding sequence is TGTGCCAGCAGCTTCGGGGGCACTGAAGCTTTCTTT.

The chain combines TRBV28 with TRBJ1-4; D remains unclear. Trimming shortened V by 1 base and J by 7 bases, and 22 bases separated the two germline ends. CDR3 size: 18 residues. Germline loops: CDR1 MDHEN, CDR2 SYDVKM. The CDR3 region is CASSLLGTKSRRSEKLFF. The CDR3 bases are TGTGCCAGCAGTTTATTAGGAACAAAAAGTCGGAGGAGTGAAAAACTGTTTTTT.

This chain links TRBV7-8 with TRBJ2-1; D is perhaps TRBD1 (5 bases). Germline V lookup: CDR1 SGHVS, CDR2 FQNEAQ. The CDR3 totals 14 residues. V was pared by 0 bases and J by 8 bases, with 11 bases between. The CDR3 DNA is TGTGCCAGCAGCTTAGCGTCCCAGGGCGATGAGCAGTTCTTC. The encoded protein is CASSLASQGDEQFF.

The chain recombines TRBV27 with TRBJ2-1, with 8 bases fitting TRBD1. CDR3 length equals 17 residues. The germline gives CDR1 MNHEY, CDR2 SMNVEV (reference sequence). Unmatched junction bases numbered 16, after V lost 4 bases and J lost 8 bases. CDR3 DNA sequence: TGTGCCAGCAGTTCGCGGGCCGAGACAGGGGTTGGCGATGAGCAGTTCTTC. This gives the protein CASSSRAETGVGDEQFF.

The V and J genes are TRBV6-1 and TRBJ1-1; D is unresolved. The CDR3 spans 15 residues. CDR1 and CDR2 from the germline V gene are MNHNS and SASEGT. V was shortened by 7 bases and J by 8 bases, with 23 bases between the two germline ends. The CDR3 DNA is TGTGCCAGCATTGTGCACGGGTCGGTGAAATACGAAGCTTTCTTT. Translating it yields CASIVHGSVKYEAFF.

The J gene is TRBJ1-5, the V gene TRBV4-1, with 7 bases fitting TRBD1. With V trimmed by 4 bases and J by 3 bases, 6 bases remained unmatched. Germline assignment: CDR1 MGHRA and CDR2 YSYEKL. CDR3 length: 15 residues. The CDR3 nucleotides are TGCGCCAGCAGCCGATTTACAGGGGACAATCAGCCCCAGCATTTT. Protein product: CASSRFTGDNQPQHF.

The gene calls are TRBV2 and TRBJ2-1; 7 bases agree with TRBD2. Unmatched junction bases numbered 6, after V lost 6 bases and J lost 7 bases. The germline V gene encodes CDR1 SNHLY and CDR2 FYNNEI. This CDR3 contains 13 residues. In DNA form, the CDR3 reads TGTGCCAGCAGGACCTGGGGGGGAAATGAGCAGTTCTTC. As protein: CASRTWGGNEQFF.

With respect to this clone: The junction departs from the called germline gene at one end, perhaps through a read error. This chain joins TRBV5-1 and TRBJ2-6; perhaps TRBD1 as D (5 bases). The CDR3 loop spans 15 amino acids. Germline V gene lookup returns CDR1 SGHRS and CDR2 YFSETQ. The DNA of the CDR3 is TGCGCCAGCAGCTTGAAAGAGTCTGGGGCCAACGGCCTGACTTTC. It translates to CASSLKESGANGLTF. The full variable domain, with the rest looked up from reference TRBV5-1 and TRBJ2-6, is KAGVTQTPRYLIKTRGQQVTLSCSPISGHRSVSWYQQTPGQGLQFLFEYFSETQRNKGNFPGRFSGRQFSNSRSEMNVSTLELGDSALYLCASSLKESGANGLTFGAGSRLTVL.

For the CDR3, the DNA is TGTGCCAGCAGCTTGGCAGGGGGGCCCGGTGCAACAGACTACGAGCAGTACTTC. It translates to CASSLAGGPGATDYEQYF. The genes are TRBV5-5 and TRBJ2-7; possible D gene TRBD1, 7 bases. CDR3 length: 18 amino acids. V lost 0 bases, J lost 3 bases, and 22 bases lay in between. CDR1 is SGHKS, CDR2 YYEKEE, per germline (reference sequence).

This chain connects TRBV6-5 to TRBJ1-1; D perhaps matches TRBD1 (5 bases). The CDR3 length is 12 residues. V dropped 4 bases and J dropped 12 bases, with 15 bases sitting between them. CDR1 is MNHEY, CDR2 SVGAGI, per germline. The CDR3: CASSSPQGLTFF. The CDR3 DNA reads TGTGCCAGCAGTTCCCCGCAGGGCTTGACTTTCTTT.

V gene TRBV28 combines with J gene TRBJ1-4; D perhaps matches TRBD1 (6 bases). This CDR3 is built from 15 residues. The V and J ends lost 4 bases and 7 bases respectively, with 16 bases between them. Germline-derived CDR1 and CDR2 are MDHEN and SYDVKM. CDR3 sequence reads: CASSWQQGRGEKLFF. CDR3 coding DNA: TGTGCCAGCAGTTGGCAACAGGGAAGGGGTGAAAAACTGTTTTTT.

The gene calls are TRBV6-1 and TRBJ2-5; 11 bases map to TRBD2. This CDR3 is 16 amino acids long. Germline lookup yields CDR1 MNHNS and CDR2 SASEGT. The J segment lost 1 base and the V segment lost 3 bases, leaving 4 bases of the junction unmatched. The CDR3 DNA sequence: TGTGCCAGCAGTGACCCCGGGACTAGCGGCCAAGAGACCCAGTACTTC. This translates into CASSDPGTSGQETQYF.

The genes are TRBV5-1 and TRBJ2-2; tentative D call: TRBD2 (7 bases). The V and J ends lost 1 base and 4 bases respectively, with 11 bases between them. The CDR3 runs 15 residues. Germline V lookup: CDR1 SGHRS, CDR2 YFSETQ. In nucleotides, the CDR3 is TGCGCCAGCAGCTTGCGGGGAGGGGGCACCGGGGAGCTGTTTTTT. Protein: CASSLRGGGTGELFF.

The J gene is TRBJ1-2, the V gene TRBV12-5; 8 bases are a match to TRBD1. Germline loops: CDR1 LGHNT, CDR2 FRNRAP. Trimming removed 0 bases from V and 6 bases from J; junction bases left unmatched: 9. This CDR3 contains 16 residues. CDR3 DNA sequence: TGTGCTAGTGGTTTGGTAATAGGGGACAGGCAGAATGGCTACACCTTC. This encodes CASGLVIGDRQNGYTF.

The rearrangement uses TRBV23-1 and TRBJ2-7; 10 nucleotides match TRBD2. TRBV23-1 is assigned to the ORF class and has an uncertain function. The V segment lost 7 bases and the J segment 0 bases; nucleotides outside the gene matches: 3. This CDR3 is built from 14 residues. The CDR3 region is CASTLAGASYEQYF. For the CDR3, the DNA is TGCGCCAGCACCCTAGCGGGGGCCTCCTACGAGCAGTACTTC.

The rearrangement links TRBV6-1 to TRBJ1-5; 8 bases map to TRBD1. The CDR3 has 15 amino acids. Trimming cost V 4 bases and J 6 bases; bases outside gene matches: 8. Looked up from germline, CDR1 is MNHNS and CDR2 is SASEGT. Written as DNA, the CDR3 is TGTGCCAGCAGTGGGGGGGACAGGCCGAGTCAGCCCCAGCATTTT. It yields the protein CASSGGDRPSQPQHF.

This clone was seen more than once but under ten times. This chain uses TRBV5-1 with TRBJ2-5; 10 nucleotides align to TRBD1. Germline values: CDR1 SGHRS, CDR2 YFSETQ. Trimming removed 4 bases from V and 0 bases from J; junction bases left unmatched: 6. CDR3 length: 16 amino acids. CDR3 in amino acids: CASSVGTGDYQETQYF. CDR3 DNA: TGCGCCAGCAGCGTAGGGACAGGGGACTACCAAGAGACCCAGTACTTC.

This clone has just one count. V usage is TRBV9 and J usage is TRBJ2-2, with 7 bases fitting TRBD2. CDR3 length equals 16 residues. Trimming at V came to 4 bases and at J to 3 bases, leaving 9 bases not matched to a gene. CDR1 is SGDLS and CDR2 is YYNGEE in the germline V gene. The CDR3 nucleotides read TGTGCCAGCAGCTTGACCGGGACTACCTACACCGGGGAGCTGTTTTTT. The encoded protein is CASSLTGTTYTGELFF.

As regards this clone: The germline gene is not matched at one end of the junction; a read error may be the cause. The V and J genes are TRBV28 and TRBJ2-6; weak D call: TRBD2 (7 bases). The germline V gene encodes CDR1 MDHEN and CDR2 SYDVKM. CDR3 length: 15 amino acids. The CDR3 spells CASSLAGAGANGLTF. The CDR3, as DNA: TGTGCCAGCAGTTTAGCGGGGGCTGGGGCCAACGGCCTGACTTTC.

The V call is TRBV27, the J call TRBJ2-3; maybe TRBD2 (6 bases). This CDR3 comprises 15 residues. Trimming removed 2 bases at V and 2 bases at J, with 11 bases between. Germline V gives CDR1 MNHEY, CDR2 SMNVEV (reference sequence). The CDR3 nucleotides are TGTGCCAGCAGTTTAATGGGGGGACTCACAGATACGCAGTATTTT. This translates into CASSLMGGLTDTQYF.

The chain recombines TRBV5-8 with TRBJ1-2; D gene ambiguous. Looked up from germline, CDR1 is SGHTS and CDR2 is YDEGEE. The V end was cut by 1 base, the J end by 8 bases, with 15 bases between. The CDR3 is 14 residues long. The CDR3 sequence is CASSLQLGSGGYTF. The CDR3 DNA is TGTGCCAGCAGCTTGCAACTGGGTTCAGGCGGCTACACCTTC. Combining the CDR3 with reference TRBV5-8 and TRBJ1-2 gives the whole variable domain EAGVTQSPTHLIKTRGQQATLRCSPISGHTSVYWYQQALGLGLQFLLWYDEGEERNRGNFPPRFSGRQFPNYSSELNVNALELEDSALYLCASSLQLGSGGYTFGSGTRLTVV.

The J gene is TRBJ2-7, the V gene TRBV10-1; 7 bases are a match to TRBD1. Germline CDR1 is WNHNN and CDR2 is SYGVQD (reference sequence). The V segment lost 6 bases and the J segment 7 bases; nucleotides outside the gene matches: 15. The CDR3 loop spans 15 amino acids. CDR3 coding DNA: TGCGCCAGCAGCCGAGTCGCAGGAGCAGGGGGAGAGCAGTACTTC. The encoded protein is CASSRVAGAGGEQYF.

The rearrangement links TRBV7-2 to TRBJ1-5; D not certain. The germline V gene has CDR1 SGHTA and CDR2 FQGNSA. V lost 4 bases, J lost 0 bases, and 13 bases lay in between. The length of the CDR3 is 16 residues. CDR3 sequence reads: CASSSRTVNSNQPQHF. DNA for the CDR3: TGTGCCAGCAGCTCGAGGACTGTCAATAGCAATCAGCCCCAGCATTTT.

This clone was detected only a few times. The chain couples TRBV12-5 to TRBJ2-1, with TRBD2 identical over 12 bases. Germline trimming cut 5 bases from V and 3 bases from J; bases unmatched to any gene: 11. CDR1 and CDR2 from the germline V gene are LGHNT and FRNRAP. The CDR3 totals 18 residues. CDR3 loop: CASGKGLAGPPRYNEQFF. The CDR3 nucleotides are TGTGCTAGTGGTAAAGGACTAGCGGGGCCCCCACGCTACAATGAGCAGTTCTTC.

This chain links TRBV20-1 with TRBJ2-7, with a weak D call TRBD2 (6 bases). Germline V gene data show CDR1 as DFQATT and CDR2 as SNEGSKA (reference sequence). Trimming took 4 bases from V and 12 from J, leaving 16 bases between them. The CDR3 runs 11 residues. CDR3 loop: CSAIPGERLYF. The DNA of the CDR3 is TGCAGTGCTATTCCGGGGGAAAGGCTGTACTTC.

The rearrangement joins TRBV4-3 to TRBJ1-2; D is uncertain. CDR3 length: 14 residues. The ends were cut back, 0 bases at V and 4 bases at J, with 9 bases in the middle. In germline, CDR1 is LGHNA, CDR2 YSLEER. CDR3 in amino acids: CASSQEPGSYGYTF. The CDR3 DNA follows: TGCGCCAGCAGCCAAGAGCCAGGAAGCTATGGCTACACCTTC.

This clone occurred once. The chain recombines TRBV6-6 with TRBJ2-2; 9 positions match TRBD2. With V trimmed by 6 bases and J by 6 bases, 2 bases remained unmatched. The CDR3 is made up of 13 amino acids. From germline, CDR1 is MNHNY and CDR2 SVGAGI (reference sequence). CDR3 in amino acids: CASSPSGAGELFF. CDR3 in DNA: TGTGCCAGCAGCCCTAGCGGGGCCGGGGAGCTGTTTTTT.

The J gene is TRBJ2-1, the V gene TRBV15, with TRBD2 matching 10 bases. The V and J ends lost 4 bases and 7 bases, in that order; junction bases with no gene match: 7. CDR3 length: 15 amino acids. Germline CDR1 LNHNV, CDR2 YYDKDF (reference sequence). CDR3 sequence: CATSISGGAWNEQFF. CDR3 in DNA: TGTGCCACCAGCATCAGCGGGGGGGCATGGAATGAGCAGTTCTTC.

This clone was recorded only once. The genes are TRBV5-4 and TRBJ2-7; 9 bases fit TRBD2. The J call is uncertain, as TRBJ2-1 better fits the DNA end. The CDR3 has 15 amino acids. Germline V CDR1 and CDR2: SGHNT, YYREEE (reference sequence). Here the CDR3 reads CASSSRLAGNNEQFF. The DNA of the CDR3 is TGTGCCAGCAGCTCCCGGCTAGCGGGAAACAATGAGCAGTTCTTC.

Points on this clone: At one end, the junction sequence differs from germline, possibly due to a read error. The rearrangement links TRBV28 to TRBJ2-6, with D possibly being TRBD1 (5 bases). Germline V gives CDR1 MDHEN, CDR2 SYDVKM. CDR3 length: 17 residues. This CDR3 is CASSLLAGYGGANGLTF. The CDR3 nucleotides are TGTGCCAGCAGTTTATTGGCAGGGTACGGTGGGGCCAACGGCCTGACTTTC.

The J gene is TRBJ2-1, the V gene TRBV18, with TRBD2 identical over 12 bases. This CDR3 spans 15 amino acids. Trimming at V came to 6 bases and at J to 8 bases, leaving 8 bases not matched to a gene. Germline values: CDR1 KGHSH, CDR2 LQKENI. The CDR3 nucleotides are TGTGCCAGCTCGTCCTGGACTAGCGGGGAGGATGAGCAGTTCTTC. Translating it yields CASSSWTSGEDEQFF.

CDR3 bases: TGTGCCAGCAGCTTAGCGGGGCACGAGCAGTACTTC. The encoded protein is CASSLAGHEQYF. This rearrangement joins TRBV7-8 to TRBJ2-7; possible D gene TRBD1, 5 bases. V dropped 0 bases and J dropped 5 bases, with 5 bases sitting between them. Germline-derived CDR1 and CDR2 are SGHVS and FQNEAQ. This CDR3 is 12 amino acids long.